This T cell receptor beta chain was sequenced in a study of OX40 agonist ivuxolimab in advanced cancers. Study background: Averaging approximately 60 years in age, with a range of roughly 20 to 90, the cohort was approximately 83% male. Findings and caveats of the study: Within 6 weeks, CD4+ and CD8+ blood T cells expanded clonally at 0.1 to 3.0 mg/kg.

The protocol was immunoSEQ multiplex PCR, while the TCRdb copy is restricted to in-frame clones and leaves out a portion. The sample consists of about 52,000 clones, around 94% of them appearing once. Germline assignment: CDR1 SGHDT and CDR2 YYEEEE. CDR3 length equals 14 residues. The germline V and J ends were trimmed by 5 bases and 5 bases, with 14 bases remaining between them. The count of this clone is one. Its antigen remains unidentified. The receptor comes from an adult with an advanced solid tumor such as melanoma, head and neck, liver or kidney cancer. The sequencing used CD4+ or CD8+ T cells sorted from blood, collected in a trial of the OX40 agonist ivuxolimab. This chain uses TRBV5-6 with TRBJ1-5; tentatively, D is TRBD1 (5 bases). CDR3 in DNA: TGTGCCAGCAGTTGGTGGGGGTCGGATCAGCCCCAGCATTTT. It translates to CASSWWGSDQPQHF.